The rows below give T cell receptor beta chains drawn from one sample of a study of CD8 T cells in ankylosing spondylitis. TCRdb processed the 5' RACE reads anew with MiXCR; each CDR3 protein has one entry. The sample lists a few hundred thousand distinct CDR3 sequences; 20% to 25% were seen once. The sample taken for sequencing was blood, either unsorted or a sorted T cell fraction (not recorded which). Receptors originate from a male donor with ankylosing spondylitis. CDR3s include the opening cysteine and the closing phenylalanine or tryptophan. D genes are given only for firm matches. Some rows mark clone size as missing; the rest say once, few, many or name a class of expanded clone.

J | D | size | V | DNA | CDR3
TRBJ2-5 | . | few | TRBV7-2 | TGTGCCAGCAGCTTAAGGCGCAGGGGCGGGGAGACCCAGTACTTC | CASSLRRRGGETQYF
TRBJ2-3 | . | . | TRBV20-1 | TGCAGTGCGCCAGGGGGGGGCACAGATACGCAGTATTTT | CSAPGGGTDTQYF
TRBJ1-5 | . | . | TRBV28 | TGTGCCAGCAGTAACGACAGGAATCAGCCCCAGCATTTT | CASSNDRNQPQHF
TRBJ1-6 | TRBD1 | . | TRBV5-1 | TGCGCCAGCAGCTGGGGACAGGGGAGAGGAAAATCACCCCTCCACTTT | CASSWGQGRGKSPLHF
TRBJ2-1 | TRBD1 | few | TRBV19 | TGTGCCAGTAGTGACAGGGGGGGGGATGAGCAGTTCTTC | CASSDRGGDEQFF
TRBJ2-3 | . | . | TRBV5-6 | TGTGCCCAAAGCTCGTGGGGGAGCGGAGATACGCAGTATTTT | CAQSSWGSGDTQYF
TRBJ2-2 | . | many | TRBV5-1 | TGCGCCAGCAGGCAACAGGGAAACACCGGGGAGCTGTTTTTT | CASRQQGNTGELFF
TRBJ2-7 | . | . | TRBV14 | TGTGCCAGCAGCCAAGAATCCATTGCGCCTTTCTACGAGCAGTACTTC | CASSQESIAPFYEQYF
TRBJ2-5 | . | many | TRBV5-1 | TGCGCCAGCACCCGAGAATTCCAAGAGACCCAGTACTTC | CASTREFQETQYF
TRBJ2-5 | TRBD1 | few | TRBV7-9 | TGTGCCAGCAGCTCCTCCGGGACAGCTGAAGAGACCCAGTACTTC | CASSSSGTAEETQYF
TRBJ2-2 | . | few | TRBV6-1 | TGTGCCAGCATCCCGGGCGGGGCGAACACCGGGGAGCTGTTTTTT | CASIPGGANTGELFF
TRBJ2-1 | TRBD2 | . | TRBV5-4 | TGTGCCAGCAGCCCTACGCTAGCGGGAGGGAACAATGAGCAGTTCTTC | CASSPTLAGGNNEQFF
TRBJ2-7 | TRBD2 | many | TRBV12-3/TRBV12-4 | TGTGCCAGCAGTGGGGGGACTAGCGGGAGGTACGAGCAGTACTTC | CASSGGTSGRYEQYF
TRBJ1-5 | . | . | TRBV19 | TGTGCCAGTAGTATAGCCGGACGCAGCAATCAGCCCCAGCATTTT | CASSIAGRSNQPQHF
TRBJ2-1 | . | few | TRBV20-1 | TGCAGTGCTAGAGGGTGGCCCAATGAGCAGTTCTTC | CSARGWPNEQFF
TRBJ2-3 | . | . | TRBV24-1 | TGTGCCACCAGCGACCAGGGAGATACGCAGTATTTT | CATSDQGDTQYF
TRBJ1-4 | . | few | TRBV27 | TGTGCCAGCAAGGATCAAACTAATGAAAAACTGTTTTTT | CASKDQTNEKLFF
TRBJ2-5 | . | . | TRBV12-3/TRBV12-4 | TGTGCCAGCAGTTTGTTAAGGGGCCAGGGAGAGACCCAGTACTTC | CASSLLRGQGETQYF
TRBJ2-1 | . | . | TRBV20-1 | TGCAGTGCTAGAGTAGAGGAACGACGGTTCTTC | CSARVEERRFF
TRBJ1-5 | . | few | TRBV28 | TGTGCCAGCACCCCCCCCGGGCCAGTGGCCCAGCATTTT | CASTPPGPVAQHF
TRBJ2-5 | . | few | TRBV4-3 | TGCGCCAGCAGCCAAGATCATATACTCTCAGGGACCCAGTACTTC | CASSQDHILSGTQYF
TRBJ2-1 | . | few | TRBV6-1 | TGTGCCACAACCCGGACATATTACTCCTACAATGAGCAGTTCTTC | CATTRTYYSYNEQFF